This T cell receptor beta chain was sequenced for a study of T cells in Graves' hyperthyroidism and ophthalmopathy. Findings and caveats of the study: Most thyroid clonotypes expanded above 0.001 appeared in blood too.

TCR beta CDR3 sequences were amplified from RNA transcripts. The HTBI primer set served for first-round RT-PCR of the TCR CDR3. TCRdb re-derived calls from the multiplex PCR reads in MiXCR, one entry per CDR3 protein. Of roughly 350,000 distinct CDR3 sequences listed, around 15% are singletons. In this sample, this clonotype turned up many times. The antigen remains unidentified. Trimming cost V 6 bases and J 11 bases, with 23 bases left between them. The CDR3 extends over 15 amino acids. CDR1 and CDR2 from the germline V gene are MNHNS and SASEGT. The study included ophthalmopathy patients with Clinical Activity Score at least 3, NOSPECS grade at least 4 and duration under 3 months.

Sequenced input: blood. This TCR was sampled from a middle-aged woman with Graves' ophthalmopathy. V usage is TRBV6-1 and J usage is TRBJ1-5, with a tentative D call TRBD1 (5 bases). In DNA form, the CDR3 reads TGTGCCAGCAGGAAGGACGGGGGTTGGTTAGAAGCCCAGCATTTT. Its protein product is CASRKDGGWLEAQHF.